Below, 27 T cell receptor beta chains from the same sample are listed, as sequenced in a study of cytomegalovirus exposure and HLA in healthy donors. Researchers ran the PCR with 60 Vbeta and 13 Jbeta primers. The assay was immunoSEQ multiplex PCR, and TCRdb's table has in-frame clones only and misses some. The table has about 120,000 clones, about 78% seen once. Sequenced input: PBMCs. The receptors derive from a man aged 25-45 years in good health and CMV-seronegative.

The table lists this clone with a count of one. The CDR3 nucleotides read TGTGCCAGCATCCTGGCAGGGGGTCTTCCAGATACGCAGTATTTT. Translating gives CASILAGGLPDTQYF. V is TRBV2 and J is TRBJ2-3; 7 bases map to TRBD1. CDR1 is SNHLY and CDR2 is FYNNEI in the germline V gene. Losses at the gene ends were 7 bases for V and 4 bases for J; bases not matched to a gene: 11. The CDR3 contains 15 residues.

The CDR3 sequence is CASSQVRRVDTEAFF. The CDR3 nucleotides read TGCGCCAGCAGCCAAGTTCGCAGGGTGGACACTGAAGCTTTCTTT. V usage is TRBV4-1 and J usage is TRBJ1-1; D perhaps matches TRBD1 (5 bases). V was shortened by 1 base and J by 3 bases, with 12 bases between the two germline ends. This CDR3 has 15 residues. Germline assignment: CDR1 MGHRA and CDR2 YSYEKL.

This clone was seen just once. V gene TRBV4-3 combines with J gene TRBJ2-3, with a tentative D call TRBD1 (6 bases). From germline, CDR1 is LGHNA and CDR2 YSLEER. Trimming took off 0 bases at V and 1 base at J, with 11 bases between the two ends. The CDR3 is made up of 16 amino acids. This CDR3 reads CASSQESGEGTDTQYF. The CDR3 region has the DNA TGCGCCAGCAGCCAAGAGTCAGGGGAAGGCACAGATACGCAGTATTTT.

The rearrangement uses TRBV5-4 and TRBJ1-2; 7 nucleotides match TRBD1. The V gene's germline CDR1 is SGHNT and CDR2 YYREEE (reference sequence). Trimming removed 0 bases from V and 3 bases from J; junction bases left unmatched: 5. CDR3 length: 15 amino acids. The CDR3 bases are TGTGCCAGCAGCTTGGGAGGGGGCAAAGACTATGGCTACACCTTC. Its protein is CASSLGGGKDYGYTF.

This chain connects TRBV7-2 to TRBJ1-1; D perhaps matches TRBD1 (5 bases). Deletions cut 5 bases from V and 9 bases from J, with 13 bases between. From germline, CDR1 is SGHTA and CDR2 FQGNSA. The CDR3 sequence is 12 residues long. CDR3 in amino acids: CASSLVSGKAFF. In DNA, the CDR3 is TGTGCCAGCAGCCTCGTCTCAGGGAAAGCTTTCTTT.

CDR3 loop: CASSATATNEKLFF. Written as DNA, the CDR3 is TGTGCCAGCAGCGCGACAGCAACTAATGAAAAACTGTTTTTT. The V gene is TRBV7-9, the J gene TRBJ1-4; D might be TRBD1 (5 bases). The length of the CDR3 is 14 residues. Germline lookup yields CDR1 SEHNR and CDR2 FQNEAQ (reference sequence). V shed 5 bases and J shed 0 bases, with 7 bases lying between them.

This clone was seen a single time. The chain carries TRBV4-1 and TRBJ1-5; the match to TRBD1 covers 8 bases. The length of the CDR3 is 18 residues. The trim removed 0 bases at V and 2 bases at J, leaving 9 bases unmatched. The germline CDR1 and CDR2 sequences are MGHRA and YSYEKL. Here the CDR3 DNA reads TGCGCCAGCAGCCAAGAGGAGACAGGGGAGCGAGGCAATCAGCCCCAGCATTTT. It codes for CASSQEETGERGNQPQHF.

This chain joins TRBV28 and TRBJ1-2; weak D call: TRBD1 (5 bases). The V gene lost 3 bases and the J gene lost 6 bases, with 17 bases spanning the gap. This CDR3 has 15 residues. Germline V gives CDR1 MDHEN, CDR2 SYDVKM. This chain's CDR3 is CASSLGGRGRDGYTF. CDR3 bases: TGTGCCAGCAGTTTGGGAGGTCGGGGGAGGGATGGCTACACCTTC.

The chain uses TRBV7-2 and TRBJ1-2; 8 bases fit TRBD1. The CDR3 length is 16 residues. V was clipped by 1 base and J by 5 bases; unmatched bases: 9. Germline loops: CDR1 SGHTA, CDR2 FQGNSA. CDR3 in amino acids: CASSLEQGVIFYGYTF. CDR3 nucleotides: TGTGCCAGCAGCTTAGAACAGGGGGTGATATTTTATGGCTACACCTTC.

V is TRBV6-1 and J is TRBJ2-3; no clear D. CDR3 length equals 14 residues. The V gene lost 3 bases and the J gene lost 0 bases, with 7 bases spanning the gap. Germline V gene sequence: CDR1 MNHNS, CDR2 SASEGT. CDR3 in amino acids: CASSEWRSTDTQYF. As DNA, the CDR3 is TGTGCCAGCAGTGAGTGGCGGAGCACAGATACGCAGTATTTT.

The chain links TRBV11-2 to TRBJ2-7; D perhaps matches TRBD2 (5 bases). Germline values: CDR1 SGHAT, CDR2 FQNNGV. V lost 4 bases, J lost 2 bases, and 21 bases lay in between. This CDR3 is built from 17 residues. The CDR3 DNA reads TGTGCCAGCAGCTCCGCTAAGGGTCGGGGTTCGACCTACGAGCAGTACTTC. The encoded protein is CASSSAKGRGSTYEQYF.

The CDR3 coding sequence is TGTGCCAGCACCCCTAGAGGCAGAAGTTCCCTGGCCAAAAACATTCAGTACTTC. Its translation: CASTPRGRSSLAKNIQYF. The V and J genes are TRBV28 and TRBJ2-4, with D hard to call. Germline V gene sequence: CDR1 MDHEN, CDR2 SYDVKM. V was shortened by 7 bases and J by 1 base, with 23 bases between the two germline ends. The CDR3 runs to 18 residues.

This clone was found a few times. This chain's CDR3 is CASSWGPNTGELFF. In nucleotides, the CDR3 is TGTGCCAGTAGTTGGGGGCCGAACACCGGGGAGCTGTTTTTT. The chain joins TRBV19 to TRBJ2-2; possible D gene TRBD1, 6 bases. Germline V gives CDR1 LNHDA, CDR2 SQIVND (reference sequence). This CDR3 comprises 14 residues. The V end lost 5 bases, the J end lost 0 bases, and 7 bases lay between the germline ends.

V usage is TRBV2 and J usage is TRBJ2-2, with D possibly TRBD2 on 5 matching bases. The CDR3 is 16 amino acids. The V end was cut by 3 bases, the J end by 0 bases, with 11 bases between. Per the germline V gene, CDR1 is SNHLY and CDR2 is FYNNEI. CDR3 loop: CASSEAGSANTGELFF. CDR3 DNA sequence: TGTGCCAGCAGTGAGGCGGGTTCAGCGAACACCGGGGAGCTGTTTTTT.

The chain combines TRBV28 with TRBJ1-3, with a weak D call TRBD1 (6 bases). The germline gives CDR1 MDHEN, CDR2 SYDVKM. With 5 bases removed from V and 4 bases from J, the gap between germline ends came to 15 bases. CDR3 length: 15 amino acids. The DNA for the CDR3 is TGTGCCAGCAGTGTGGAACAGGGATACGGAAACACCATATATTTT. Translating gives CASSVEQGYGNTIYF.

V and J are TRBV6-1 and TRBJ1-4; 7 bases match TRBD1. This CDR3 is built from 14 residues. The germline V gene has CDR1 MNHNS and CDR2 SASEGT. Germline trimming cut 4 bases from V and 8 bases from J; bases unmatched to any gene: 7. The chain's CDR3 is CASSGQGIEEKLFF. The CDR3 DNA follows: TGTGCCAGCAGTGGACAGGGAATAGAGGAAAAACTGTTTTTT.

This chain uses TRBV5-1 with TRBJ1-1; D remains ambiguous. The CDR3 loop spans 15 amino acids. Trimming removed 3 bases from V and 1 base from J, with 13 bases in between. The germline V gene has CDR1 SGHRS and CDR2 YFSETQ. The CDR3 loop reads CASSSPFRGNTEAFF. In DNA form, the CDR3 reads TGCGCCAGCAGCTCCCCTTTTAGAGGGAACACTGAAGCTTTCTTT.

This clone was seen a handful of times. The rearrangement links TRBV5-6 to TRBJ1-1; D remains ambiguous. The V gene's germline CDR1 is SGHDT and CDR2 YYEEEE. The ends were cut back, 4 bases at V and 2 bases at J, with 3 bases in the middle. The length of the CDR3 is 11 residues. Here the CDR3 reads CASSSNTEAFF. CDR3 nucleotides: TGTGCCAGCAGCAGCAACACTGAAGCTTTCTTT.

The V call is TRBV7-8, the J call TRBJ2-7; D possibly corresponds to TRBD2 (6 bases). CDR3 length: 14 amino acids. Trimming shortened V by 0 bases and J by 3 bases, and 9 bases separated the two germline ends. Germline V gene lookup returns CDR1 SGHVS and CDR2 FQNEAQ. In DNA, the CDR3 is TGTGCCAGCAGCTTAGCGACCGGGAGCTACGAGCAGTACTTC. Its translation: CASSLATGSYEQYF.

The V gene is TRBV5-1, the J gene TRBJ2-5, with a tentative D call TRBD1 (5 bases). Trimming shortened V by 5 bases and J by 2 bases, and 10 bases separated the two germline ends. The CDR3 is made up of 13 amino acids. Germline V gene lookup returns CDR1 SGHRS and CDR2 YFSETQ. The DNA of the CDR3 is TGCGCCAGCAGTCTGCAGGGACAAGAGACCCAGTACTTC. Its translation is CASSLQGQETQYF.

The CDR3 here is CASSPWGQGSLHEQYF. CDR3 bases: TGTGCCAGCAGCCCCTGGGGACAGGGTTCTCTCCACGAGCAGTACTTC. The chain has TRBV11-1 and TRBJ2-5, with 9 positions matching TRBD1. Matching the DNA end better, TRBJ2-7 makes the J call doubtful. There are 16 residues in the CDR3. The germline gives CDR1 SGHAT, CDR2 FQDESV (reference sequence).

This chain joins TRBV4-1 and TRBJ2-3, with a tentative D call TRBD2 (5 bases). The CDR3 totals 15 residues. Germline lookup yields CDR1 MGHRA and CDR2 YSYEKL. Trimming took 2 bases from V and 0 from J, leaving 9 bases between them. CDR3 coding DNA: TGCGCCAGCAGCCAACTAGCCCTTAGCACAGATACGCAGTATTTT. Translation: CASSQLALSTDTQYF.

The chain combines TRBV19 with TRBJ2-1; TRBD2 agrees at 9 bases. Germline V CDR1 and CDR2: LNHDA, SQIVND (reference sequence). The J segment lost 2 bases and the V segment lost 2 bases, leaving 1 base of the junction unmatched. The CDR3 has 15 amino acids. The CDR3 DNA follows: TGTGCCAGTAGTATAAGACTAGCGGCCTACAATGAGCAGTTCTTC. Translating gives CASSIRLAAYNEQFF.

The rearrangement joins TRBV9 to TRBJ2-3; a weak D match, TRBD2 (6 bases). V was clipped by 0 bases and J by 3 bases, with 14 bases between them. The germline V gene encodes CDR1 SGDLS and CDR2 YYNGEE. This CDR3 spans 16 amino acids. CDR3 sequence (DNA): TGTGCCAGCAGCGTAGCACATAGCGGACAAACAGATACGCAGTATTTT. Translated, it gives CASSVAHSGQTDTQYF.

The chain combines TRBV27 with TRBJ2-3, with TRBD2 identical over 12 bases. CDR1 MNHEY and CDR2 SMNVEV come from the germline V gene (reference sequence). Unmatched junction bases numbered 6, after V lost 3 bases and J lost 8 bases. CDR3 size: 15 residues. In DNA form, the CDR3 reads TGTGCCAGCAGTTTGCTAGCGGGGGGGCCTCGTACGCAGTATTTT. Its protein is CASSLLAGGPRTQYF.

V usage is TRBV2 and J usage is TRBJ1-5; D is ambiguous. V lost 8 bases and J 7 bases, leaving 15 bases between the germline ends. The germline CDR1 and CDR2 sequences are SNHLY and FYNNEI. The CDR3 runs 13 residues. The CDR3 DNA follows: TGTGCCAGCGCACTGTGGGGAGACCAGCCCCAGCATTTT. This codes for CASALWGDQPQHF.

The V gene is TRBV28, the J gene TRBJ2-3; 7 bases match TRBD1. Trimming removed 6 bases from V and 2 bases from J; junction bases left unmatched: 11. The CDR3 runs to 16 residues. Germline V gene lookup returns CDR1 MDHEN and CDR2 SYDVKM. This CDR3 is CASSSNRGSHTDTQYF. As DNA, the CDR3 is TGTGCCAGCAGCTCAAACAGGGGAAGCCACACAGATACGCAGTATTTT.